This TCR beta chain was obtained from a study of vaccination and CD4 T cells after COVID-19. Overall study findings and caveats: The median number of SARS-CoV-2-reactive clonotypes increased from roughly 21 to 40, a change that did not reach significance.

This clonotype was detected a few times. Its antigen is undetermined. J gave up 8 bases and V 10 bases, and 13 bases lay outside the gene matches. Per the germline V gene, CDR1 is ENHRY and CDR2 is SYGVKD. The length of the CDR3 is 13 residues. Oncomine TCR Beta short-read sequencing was applied to DNA from cultured CD4+ T cells. Genomic DNA extraction was carried out from cultured CD4+ T cells. In TCRdb, the PCR reads were re-called with MiXCR into one record per CDR3 protein. The sample has roughly 3,000 distinct CDR3 sequences, around 27% seen once. Treatment here: roughly nine-day PBMC culture with coronavirus spike peptide pools or control peptides (ViraFEST assay). Negative selection isolated the CD4+ T cells once the cells had been cultured for nine to ten days.

This receptor was taken from a human donor who had recovered from COVID-19. V is TRBV10-3 and J is TRBJ1-2; 7 bases line up with TRBD1. Sequences were derived from CD4+ T cells from blood, cultured in vitro, sampled after SARS-CoV-2 vaccination. The CDR3 spells CASRDSPVLGYTF. The CDR3 nucleotides read TGTGCCAGCAGGGACAGTCCCGTTCTGGGCTACACCTTC.